This passage covers 28 T cell receptor beta chains from one sample sequenced in a study of T cell responses to AZD1222 COVID-19 vaccine. This table comes from immunoSEQ multiplex PCR, and its TCRdb copy is limited to in-frame clones, with some not included. The profile shows about 150,000 clones, 90% to 95% of them singletons. Sequences were derived from peripheral blood, sampled 28 days after the second AZD1222 dose. All receptors derive from an adult who received the AZD1222 COVID-19 vaccine.

The chain recombines TRBV5-5 with TRBJ1-1; D might be TRBD1 (6 bases). This CDR3 contains 14 residues. The V end lost 5 bases, the J end lost 2 bases, and 13 bases lay between the germline ends. Germline CDR1 SGHKS, CDR2 YYEKEE (reference sequence). The CDR3 is CASRAGTLNTEAFF. The CDR3 nucleotides read TGTGCCAGCAGGGCCGGGACACTTAACACTGAAGCTTTCTTT.

The V and J genes are TRBV25-1 and TRBJ2-3, with 13 bases identical to TRBD2. Germline CDR1 is MGHDK and CDR2 is SYGVNS. The V gene end was trimmed by 3 bases and the J gene end by 5 bases; junction bases not matched to a gene: 11. The CDR3 contains 18 residues. This CDR3 reads CASSDPPGTSGVGDTQYF. CDR3 nucleotides: TGTGCCAGCAGTGACCCCCCCGGGACTAGCGGGGTGGGAGATACGCAGTATTTT.

The rearrangement joins TRBV19 to TRBJ2-1; 9 bases map to TRBD1. Germline values: CDR1 LNHDA, CDR2 SQIVND (reference sequence). CDR3 length: 16 amino acids. With 6 bases clipped from V and 6 bases from J, the junction kept 12 bases outside the gene matches. The CDR3 DNA is TGTGCCAGTAGCAACAGTGTAAGGACAGGGGTCAATGAGCAGTTCTTC. As protein: CASSNSVRTGVNEQFF.

The gene calls are TRBV7-3 and TRBJ2-7; 8 positions match TRBD1. The CDR3 contains 14 residues. The trim removed 2 bases at V and 6 bases at J, leaving 6 bases unmatched. Per germline, CDR1 SGHTA and CDR2 FQGTGA. The CDR3 DNA follows: TGTGCCAGCAGCTTACAGGGGGCGCTCGGCGAGCAGTACTTC. Translated: CASSLQGALGEQYF.

The chain carries TRBV7-9 and TRBJ2-5; the match to TRBD2 covers 9 bases. The CDR3 sequence is 15 residues long. The V segment lost 2 bases and the J segment 2 bases; nucleotides outside the gene matches: 3. The germline CDR1 and CDR2 sequences are SEHNR and FQNEAQ (reference sequence). CDR3 region: CASSLRRGGQETQYF. The DNA for the CDR3 is TGTGCCAGCAGCTTAAGGCGGGGGGGTCAAGAGACCCAGTACTTC.

The rearrangement links TRBV12-3 or TRBV12-4 to TRBJ1-2; D possibly corresponds to TRBD1 (6 bases). The CDR3 length is 11 residues. With 5 bases removed from V and 11 bases from J, the gap between germline ends came to 12 bases. CDR3 sequence (DNA): TGTGCCAGCAGTCTCCTTCAGGGGTACACCTTC. This encodes CASSLLQGYTF.

The chain is built from TRBV5-1 and TRBJ2-2; D is undetermined. The CDR3 consists of 12 residues. The V gene lost 5 bases and the J gene lost 1 base, with 3 bases spanning the gap. CDR1 is SGHRS and CDR2 is YFSETQ in the germline V gene. The CDR3 sequence: CASRENTGELFF. The CDR3 DNA is TGCGCCAGCAGGGAGAACACCGGGGAGCTGTTTTTT.

V usage is TRBV28 and J usage is TRBJ1-6; perhaps TRBD1 as D (6 bases). V was shortened by 6 bases and J by 3 bases, with 9 bases between the two germline ends. Germline V gene sequence: CDR1 MDHEN, CDR2 SYDVKM. This CDR3 has 14 amino acids. CDR3 in DNA: TGTGCCAGCAGACGGACAGACTATAATTCACCCCTCCACTTT. This sequence encodes CASRRTDYNSPLHF. Supplemented by reference TRBV28 and TRBJ1-6, the full variable domain reads DVKVTQSSRYLVKRTGEKVFLECVQDMDHENMFWYRQDPGLGLRLIYFSYDVKMKEKGDIPEGYSVSREKKERFSLILESASTNQTSMYLCASRRTDYNSPLHFGNGTRLTVT.

The chain combines TRBV14 with TRBJ1-2; D not resolved. The V end lost 1 base, the J end lost 7 bases, and 7 bases lay between the germline ends. The CDR3 length is 12 residues. Germline V gene data show CDR1 as SGHDN and CDR2 as FVKESK. CDR3 nucleotide sequence: TGTGCCAGCAGCCAAGCAGGAATTGGCTACACCTTC. This translates into CASSQAGIGYTF.

This clone was found a few times. The chain recombines TRBV7-9 with TRBJ1-2; D unresolved. The CDR3 is 15 residues long. CDR1 and CDR2 (germline): SEHNR, FQNEAQ (reference sequence). Trimming removed 3 bases at V and 4 bases at J, with 15 bases between. CDR3 amino acids: CASSFGRSPTYGYTF. The CDR3 nucleotides are TGTGCCAGCAGCTTCGGACGGAGCCCTACCTATGGCTACACCTTC.

This clone was seen once. CDR3 sequence reads: CASSVGTSGNQETQYF. The CDR3 DNA is TGTGCCAGCAGCGTGGGGACTAGCGGAAATCAAGAGACCCAGTACTTC. This chain links TRBV9 with TRBJ2-5; 11 nucleotides align to TRBD2. The CDR3 has 16 residues. V shed 2 bases, J shed 2 bases, and the junction held 5 bases outside the gene matches. Germline V gives CDR1 SGDLS, CDR2 YYNGEE.

The chain links TRBV19 to TRBJ2-2; the match to TRBD1 covers 8 bases. The CDR3 length is 16 residues. CDR1 LNHDA and CDR2 SQIVND come from the germline V gene (reference sequence). With V trimmed by 4 bases and J by 3 bases, 7 bases remained unmatched. The CDR3: CASSTRRQGYTGELFF. Written as DNA, the CDR3 is TGTGCCAGTAGTACCCGACGACAGGGGTACACCGGGGAGCTGTTTTTT.

This chain links TRBV7-9 with TRBJ2-3; 10 positions match TRBD2. J was trimmed by 1 base and V by 6 bases; bases with no gene match: 1. The germline gives CDR1 SEHNR, CDR2 FQNEAQ (reference sequence). The CDR3 contains 14 residues. This CDR3 reads CASRLAGGTDTQYF. The CDR3 DNA reads as TGTGCCAGCAGGCTAGCGGGGGGCACAGATACGCAGTATTTT.

Regarding this clone: Compared with germline, one end of the junction differs, possibly owing to a read error. The rearrangement joins TRBV5-6 to TRBJ1-6, with TRBD1 matching over 7 bases. The CDR3 runs to 12 residues. Germline V gives CDR1 SGHDT, CDR2 YYEEEE. CDR3 region: CASSLGPGTARF. DNA of the CDR3: TGTGCCAGCAGCTTGGGCCCCGGGACAGCCAGATTT.

The gene calls are TRBV6-1 and TRBJ1-2; 9 bases map to TRBD1. The germline gives CDR1 MNHNS, CDR2 SASEGT. Trimming at V came to 2 bases and at J to 5 bases, leaving 6 bases not matched to a gene. There are 15 residues in the CDR3. CDR3 amino acids: CASSEFGTGIYGYTF. CDR3 nucleotide sequence: TGTGCCAGCAGTGAATTCGGGACAGGGATATATGGCTACACCTTC.

This chain links TRBV18 with TRBJ2-1; D remains unclear. Trimming pared 0 bases from V and 9 bases from J, leaving 9 bases between. Germline V gene lookup returns CDR1 KGHSH and CDR2 LQKENI. The CDR3 is 13 amino acids. The CDR3 bases are TGTGCCAGCTCACCACCCGTTCTGGTTGAGCAGTTCTTC. It encodes CASSPPVLVEQFF.

The chain carries TRBV3-1 (or the pseudogene TRBV3-2) and TRBJ2-7; D is ambiguous. This CDR3 region has 12 residues. V lost 1 base and J lost 5, with 6 bases in between. The germline V gene encodes CDR1 LGHDT and CDR2 YNNKEL (reference sequence). The CDR3 DNA follows: TGTGCCAGCAGCCAAGTCAAGGACGAGCAGTACTTC. Its translation is CASSQVKDEQYF.

This chain joins TRBV18 and TRBJ1-1; unclear D gene. This CDR3 contains 15 residues. Germline CDR1 and CDR2: KGHSH and LQKENI. The germline V and J ends were trimmed by 0 bases and 4 bases, with 12 bases remaining between them. The CDR3 protein is CASSPPREMGTEAFF. The CDR3 DNA reads as TGTGCCAGCTCACCACCCCGGGAGATGGGCACTGAAGCTTTCTTT. The full variable domain, completed using reference TRBV18 and TRBJ1-1, is NAGVMQNPRHLVRRRGQEARLRCSPMKGHSHVYWYRQLPEEGLKFMVYLQKENIIDESGMPKERFSAEFPKEGPSILRIQQVVRGDSAAYFCASSPPREMGTEAFFGQGTRLTVV.

The V and J genes are TRBV21-1 and TRBJ2-7; the D segment call TRBD2 is taken from the table without a DNA check. TRBV21-1 is a pseudogene. The CDR3 consists of 18 residues. CDR3 coding DNA: TGTGCCAGCAAGGGGTCTTCTAGCGGGGGGGCCCGAGCCTACGAGCAGTACTTC. It specifies CASKGSSSGGARAYEQYF.

This clone was seen just once. The chain couples TRBV28 to TRBJ1-6; possible D gene TRBD1, 5 bases. Trimming cost V 6 bases and J 9 bases, with 18 bases left between them. The CDR3 loop spans 15 amino acids. Germline CDR1 reads MDHEN; CDR2 reads SYDVKM. The CDR3 reads CASSLIDRDTSPLHF. CDR3 sequence (DNA): TGTGCCAGCAGCTTAATTGACAGAGATACTTCACCCCTCCACTTT.

The chain has TRBV10-3 and TRBJ2-7, with 7 bases fitting TRBD1. The CDR3 covers 15 residues. Per germline, CDR1 ENHRY and CDR2 SYGVKD. Losses at the gene ends were 3 bases for V and 3 bases for J; bases not matched to a gene: 8. This CDR3 is CAISDPWDSLYEQYF. The DNA for the CDR3 is TGTGCCATCAGTGACCCTTGGGACAGCCTCTACGAGCAGTACTTC.

This chain uses TRBV5-4 with TRBJ2-7, with 9 nucleotides matching TRBD1. CDR3 length: 14 amino acids. The V gene's germline CDR1 is SGHNT and CDR2 YYREEE (reference sequence). Trimming at V came to 3 bases and at J to 2 bases, leaving 3 bases not matched to a gene. The CDR3 nucleotides read TGTGCCAGCAGCTCCGGGACAGGGACCTACGAGCAGTACTTC. Translation: CASSSGTGTYEQYF. The full variable domain, in which reference TRBV5-4 and TRBJ2-7 provide the parts outside the CDR3, is ETGVTQSPTHLIKTRGQQVTLRCSSQSGHNTVSWYQQALGQGPQFIFQYYREEENGRGNFPPRFSGLQFPNYSSELNVNALELDDSALYLCASSSGTGTYEQYFGPGTRLTVT.

The rearrangement links TRBV19 to TRBJ2-2; D not certain. This CDR3 spans 18 amino acids. V dropped 5 bases and J dropped 4 bases, with 23 bases sitting between them. CDR1 and CDR2 (germline): LNHDA, SQIVND (reference sequence). The CDR3 region is CASSLAFLDVESTGELFF. The CDR3 nucleotides are TGTGCCAGTAGTCTTGCATTTTTGGATGTCGAATCCACCGGGGAGCTGTTTTTT.

The V call is TRBV9, the J call TRBJ2-5; D perhaps matches TRBD2 (6 bases). V was clipped by 3 bases and J by 4 bases, with 19 bases between them. CDR3 size: 16 residues. The V gene's germline CDR1 is SGDLS and CDR2 YYNGEE. This CDR3 is CASSESAREQGETQYF. The CDR3 coding sequence is TGTGCCAGCAGCGAATCAGCCCGGGAGCAAGGAGAGACCCAGTACTTC. Filled out from reference TRBV9 and TRBJ2-5, the complete variable domain reads DSGVTQTPKHLITATGQRVTLRCSPRSGDLSVYWYQQSLDQGLQFLIQYYNGEERAKGNILERFSAQQFPDLHSELNLSSLELGDSALYFCASSESAREQGETQYFGPGTRLLVL.

This clone was seen a few times. The chain recombines TRBV5-5 with TRBJ1-2; 7 nucleotides line up with TRBD1. Losses at the gene ends were 0 bases for V and 3 bases for J; bases not matched to a gene: 11. This CDR3 has 17 amino acids. The germline V gene has CDR1 SGHKS and CDR2 YYEKEE (reference sequence). This CDR3 reads CASSLGSVRGPDYGYTF. DNA for the CDR3: TGTGCCAGCAGCTTGGGTTCGGTTAGGGGGCCGGACTATGGCTACACCTTC.

The rearrangement uses TRBV12-3 or TRBV12-4 and TRBJ1-5; D is unresolved. Trimming took off 6 bases at V and 6 bases at J, with 12 bases between the two ends. This CDR3 is 13 amino acids long. The DNA of the CDR3 is TGTGCCAGCAGCCGAGTACAAGCTCAGCCCCAGCATTTT. Protein product: CASSRVQAQPQHF.

This clone has a count of ten or more. The chain employs TRBV3-1 (or the pseudogene TRBV3-2) and TRBJ2-3; D might be TRBD2 (5 bases). V lost 0 bases and J lost 5, with 12 bases in between. From germline, CDR1 is LGHDT and CDR2 YNNKEL (reference sequence). CDR3 length equals 15 residues. The CDR3 sequence: CASSQDLREGDTQYF. The CDR3 nucleotides are TGTGCCAGCAGCCAAGATCTCCGGGAAGGAGATACGCAGTATTTT.

The V and J genes are TRBV27 and TRBJ1-2; TRBD1 is a possible D gene (6 bases). In germline, CDR1 is MNHEY, CDR2 SMNVEV (reference sequence). CDR3 length equals 16 residues. V was trimmed by 4 bases and J by 2 bases, leaving 17 bases between them. The CDR3 coding sequence is TGTGCCAGCAGTTACTCGGACAGACTCACGAACTATGGCTACACCTTC. Its translation is CASSYSDRLTNYGYTF.